Reported below is one T cell receptor (beta chain). Investigators reverse transcribed all isolated RNA, so they sequenced expressed TCRB transcripts. The data were produced by immunoSEQ multiplex PCR, yet TCRdb's version contains in-frame clones alone and is incomplete. The sample contains 90,000 to 110,000 clones, roughly 40% of which appear only once. V lost 6 bases and J lost 2; bases outside the gene matches: 2. In germline, CDR1 is MGHDK, CDR2 SYGVNS. There are 14 residues in the CDR3. The sample belongs to a study of beta chain features in type 1 diabetes. Overall study context: In all, around 100 million sorted cells from all samples were analyzed.

This sequence was found in a woman under 30 in good health. Sequenced material: stem cell memory CD4+ T cells from blood. The gene calls are TRBV25-1 and TRBJ1-3; 9 bases line up with TRBD1. The CDR3 nucleotides are TGTGCCAGCAGGGGACAGGGAACTGGAAACACCATATATTTT. It is translated as CASRGQGTGNTIYF.